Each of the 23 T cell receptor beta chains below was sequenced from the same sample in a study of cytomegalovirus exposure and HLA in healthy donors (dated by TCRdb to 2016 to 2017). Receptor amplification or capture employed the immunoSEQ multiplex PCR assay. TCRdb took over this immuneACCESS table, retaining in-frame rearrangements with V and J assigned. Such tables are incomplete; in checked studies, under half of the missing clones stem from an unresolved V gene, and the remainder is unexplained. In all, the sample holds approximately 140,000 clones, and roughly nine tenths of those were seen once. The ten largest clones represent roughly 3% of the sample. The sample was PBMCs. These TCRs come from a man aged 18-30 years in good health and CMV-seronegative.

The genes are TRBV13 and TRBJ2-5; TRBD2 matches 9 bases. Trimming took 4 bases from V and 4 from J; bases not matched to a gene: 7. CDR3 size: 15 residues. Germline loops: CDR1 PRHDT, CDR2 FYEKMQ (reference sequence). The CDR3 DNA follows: TGTGCCAGCAGCTCGCCGGGACTAGCCCCAGAGACCCAGTACTTC. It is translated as CASSSPGLAPETQYF.

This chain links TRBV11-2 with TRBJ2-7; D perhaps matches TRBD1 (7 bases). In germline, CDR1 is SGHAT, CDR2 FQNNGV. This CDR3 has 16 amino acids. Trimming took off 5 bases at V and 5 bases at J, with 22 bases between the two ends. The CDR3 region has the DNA TGTGCCAGCAGCCCCAGGGGGTGGAGGGGCGCGGACGAGCAGTACTTC. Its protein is CASSPRGWRGADEQYF.

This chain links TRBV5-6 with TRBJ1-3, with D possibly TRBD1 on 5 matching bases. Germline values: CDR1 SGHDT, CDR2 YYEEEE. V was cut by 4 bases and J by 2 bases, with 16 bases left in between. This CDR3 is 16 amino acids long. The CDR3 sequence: CASSTRGGFPGNTIYF. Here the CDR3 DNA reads TGTGCCAGCAGCACCCGGGGGGGGTTCCCTGGAAACACCATATATTTT. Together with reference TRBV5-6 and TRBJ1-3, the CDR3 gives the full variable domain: DAGVTQSPTHLIKTRGQQVTLRCSPKSGHDTVSWYQQALGQGPQFIFQYYEEEERQRGNFPDRFSGHQFPNYSSELNVNALLLGDSALYLCASSTRGGFPGNTIYFGEGSWLTVV.

The CDR3 sequence: CASSPESGQYAIFNSPLHF. DNA for the CDR3: TGTGCCAGCTCACCGGAATCAGGCCAGTACGCGATTTTCAATTCACCCCTCCACTTT. The chain links TRBV18 to TRBJ1-6; D is uncertain. Trimming removed 3 bases from V and 7 bases from J, with 25 bases in between. CDR1 is KGHSH, CDR2 LQKENI, per germline. The CDR3 is made up of 19 amino acids.

The CDR3 DNA reads as TGTGCCAGCAGTCCCGGGACAGAGCCTTCTGGAAACACCATATATTTT. It yields the protein CASSPGTEPSGNTIYF. This rearrangement joins TRBV28 to TRBJ1-3, with 7 bases lining up with TRBD1. Germline CDR1 and CDR2: MDHEN and SYDVKM. The CDR3 runs 16 residues. V shed 5 bases and J 1 base; nucleotides not matched to a gene: 8.

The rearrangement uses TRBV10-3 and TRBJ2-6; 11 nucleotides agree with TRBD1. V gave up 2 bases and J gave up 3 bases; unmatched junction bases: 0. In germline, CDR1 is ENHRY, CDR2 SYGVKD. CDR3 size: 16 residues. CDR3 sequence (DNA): TGTGCCATCAGTGAGGGGACAGGGGGTGGGGCCAACGTCCTGACTTTC. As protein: CAISEGTGGGANVLTF.

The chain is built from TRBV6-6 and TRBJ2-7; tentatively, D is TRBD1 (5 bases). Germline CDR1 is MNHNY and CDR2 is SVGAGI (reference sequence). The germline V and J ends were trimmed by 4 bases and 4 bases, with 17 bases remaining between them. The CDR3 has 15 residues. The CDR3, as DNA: TGTGCCAGCAGTTCCCCAACAGACAGCCCTTACGAGCAGTACTTC. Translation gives CASSSPTDSPYEQYF.

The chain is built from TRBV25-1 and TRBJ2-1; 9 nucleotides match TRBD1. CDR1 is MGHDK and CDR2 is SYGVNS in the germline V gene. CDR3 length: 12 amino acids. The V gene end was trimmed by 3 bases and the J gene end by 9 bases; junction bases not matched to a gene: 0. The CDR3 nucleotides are TGTGCCAGCAGTGAGGACAGGGGTGAGCAGTTCTTC. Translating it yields CASSEDRGEQFF.

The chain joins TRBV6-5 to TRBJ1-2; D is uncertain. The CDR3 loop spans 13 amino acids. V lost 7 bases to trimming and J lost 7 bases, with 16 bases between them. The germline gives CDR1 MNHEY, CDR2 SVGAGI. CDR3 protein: CASNSGSVAGYTF. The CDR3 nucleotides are TGTGCCAGCAATTCGGGGAGTGTAGCTGGCTACACCTTC.

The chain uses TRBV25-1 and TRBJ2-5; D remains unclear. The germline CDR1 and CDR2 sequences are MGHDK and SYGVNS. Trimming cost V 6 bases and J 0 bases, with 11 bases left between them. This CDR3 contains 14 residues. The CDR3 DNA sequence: TGTGCCAGCAGCCCGAGACAAGACCAAGAGACCCAGTACTTC. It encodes CASSPRQDQETQYF.

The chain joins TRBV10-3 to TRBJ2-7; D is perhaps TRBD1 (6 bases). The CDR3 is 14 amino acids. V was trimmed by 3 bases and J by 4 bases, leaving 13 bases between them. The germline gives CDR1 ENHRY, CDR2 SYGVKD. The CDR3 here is CAISETSGAYEQYF. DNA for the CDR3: TGTGCCATCAGTGAAACCTCAGGGGCATACGAGCAGTACTTC.

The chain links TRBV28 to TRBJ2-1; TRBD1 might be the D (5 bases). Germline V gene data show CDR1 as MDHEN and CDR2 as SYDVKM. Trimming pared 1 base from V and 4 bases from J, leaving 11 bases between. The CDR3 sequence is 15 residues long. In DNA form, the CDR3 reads TGTGCCAGCAGTTTATCAGGGCTCTCTTACAATGAGCAGTTCTTC. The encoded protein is CASSLSGLSYNEQFF. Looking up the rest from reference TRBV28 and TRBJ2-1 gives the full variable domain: DVKVTQSSRYLVKRTGEKVFLECVQDMDHENMFWYRQDPGLGLRLIYFSYDVKMKEKGDIPEGYSVSREKKERFSLILESASTNQTSMYLCASSLSGLSYNEQFFGPGTRLTVL.

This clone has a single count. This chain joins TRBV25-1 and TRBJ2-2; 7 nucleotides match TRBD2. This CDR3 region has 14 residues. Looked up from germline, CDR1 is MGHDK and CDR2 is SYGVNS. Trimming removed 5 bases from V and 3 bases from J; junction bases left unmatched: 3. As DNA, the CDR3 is TGTGCCAGCAGTTCGGGAGGCGACACCGGGGAGCTGTTTTTT. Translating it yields CASSSGGDTGELFF.

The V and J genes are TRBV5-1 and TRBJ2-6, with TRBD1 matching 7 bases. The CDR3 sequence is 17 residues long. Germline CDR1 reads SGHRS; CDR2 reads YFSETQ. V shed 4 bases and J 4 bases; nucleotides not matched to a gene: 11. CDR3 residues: CASSPQGLWGGANVLTF. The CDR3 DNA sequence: TGCGCCAGCAGCCCACAGGGGTTGTGGGGAGGGGCCAACGTCCTGACTTTC.

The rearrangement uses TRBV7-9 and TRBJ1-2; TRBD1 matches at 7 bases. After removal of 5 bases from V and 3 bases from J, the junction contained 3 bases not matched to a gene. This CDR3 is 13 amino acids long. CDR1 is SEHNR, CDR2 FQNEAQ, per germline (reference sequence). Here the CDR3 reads CASSRGQDYGYTF. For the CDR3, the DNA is TGTGCCAGCAGCCGAGGACAGGACTATGGCTACACCTTC.

The CDR3, as DNA: TGTGCCAGCAGCGTCACCCCTTCAGGGATGTCTGGAAACACCATATATTTT. Its protein product is CASSVTPSGMSGNTIYF. V gene TRBV9 combines with J gene TRBJ1-3; tentatively, D is TRBD1 (5 bases). The CDR3 is 17 amino acids. CDR1 is SGDLS, CDR2 YYNGEE, per germline. The germline V and J ends were trimmed by 2 bases and 1 base, with 16 bases remaining between them.

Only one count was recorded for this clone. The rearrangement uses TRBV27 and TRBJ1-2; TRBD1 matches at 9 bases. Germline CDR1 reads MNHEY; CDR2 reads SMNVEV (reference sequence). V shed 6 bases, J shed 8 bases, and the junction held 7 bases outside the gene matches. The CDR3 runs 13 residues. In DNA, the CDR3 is TGTGCCAGCAGGGGAGGACAGGGGCCGGGCTACACCTTC. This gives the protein CASRGGQGPGYTF.

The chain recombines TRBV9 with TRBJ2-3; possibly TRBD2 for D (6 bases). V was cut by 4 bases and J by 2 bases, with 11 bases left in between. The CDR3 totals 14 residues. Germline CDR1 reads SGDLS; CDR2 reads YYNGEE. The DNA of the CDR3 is TGTGCCAGCAGCCTCCGACTAGTCACAGATACGCAGTATTTT. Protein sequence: CASSLRLVTDTQYF.

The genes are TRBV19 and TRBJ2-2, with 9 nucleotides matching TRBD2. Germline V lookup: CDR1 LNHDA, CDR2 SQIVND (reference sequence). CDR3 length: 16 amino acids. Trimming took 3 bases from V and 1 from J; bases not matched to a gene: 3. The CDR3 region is CASSILAGMNTGELFF. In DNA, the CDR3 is TGTGCCAGTAGTATTCTAGCGGGGATGAACACCGGGGAGCTGTTTTTT.

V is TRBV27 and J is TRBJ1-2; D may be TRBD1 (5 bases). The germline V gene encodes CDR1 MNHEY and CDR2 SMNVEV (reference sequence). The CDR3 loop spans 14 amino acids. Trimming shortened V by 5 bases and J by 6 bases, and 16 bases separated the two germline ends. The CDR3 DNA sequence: TGTGCCAGCAGTCACGCGCCGGGGGGGGATGGCTACACCTTC. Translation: CASSHAPGGDGYTF.

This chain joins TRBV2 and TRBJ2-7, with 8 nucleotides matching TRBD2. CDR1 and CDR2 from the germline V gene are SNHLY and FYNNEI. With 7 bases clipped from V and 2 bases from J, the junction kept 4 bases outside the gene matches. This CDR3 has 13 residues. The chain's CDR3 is CASIRGGTYEQYF. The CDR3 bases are TGTGCCAGCATTCGGGGGGGTACCTACGAGCAGTACTTC.

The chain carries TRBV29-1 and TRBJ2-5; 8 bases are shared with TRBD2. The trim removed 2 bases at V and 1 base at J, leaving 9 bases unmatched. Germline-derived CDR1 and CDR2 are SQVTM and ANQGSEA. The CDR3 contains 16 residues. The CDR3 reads CSVERLVRGVQETQYF. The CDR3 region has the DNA TGCAGCGTTGAAAGGCTTGTGCGGGGGGTCCAAGAGACCCAGTACTTC.

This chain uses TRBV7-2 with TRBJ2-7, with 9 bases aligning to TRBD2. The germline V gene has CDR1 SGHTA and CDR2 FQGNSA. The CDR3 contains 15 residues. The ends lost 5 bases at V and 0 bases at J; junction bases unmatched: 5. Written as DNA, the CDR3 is TGTGCCAGCAGCCCTCGGACTAGCGTCTCCTACGAGCAGTACTTC. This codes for CASSPRTSVSYEQYF.